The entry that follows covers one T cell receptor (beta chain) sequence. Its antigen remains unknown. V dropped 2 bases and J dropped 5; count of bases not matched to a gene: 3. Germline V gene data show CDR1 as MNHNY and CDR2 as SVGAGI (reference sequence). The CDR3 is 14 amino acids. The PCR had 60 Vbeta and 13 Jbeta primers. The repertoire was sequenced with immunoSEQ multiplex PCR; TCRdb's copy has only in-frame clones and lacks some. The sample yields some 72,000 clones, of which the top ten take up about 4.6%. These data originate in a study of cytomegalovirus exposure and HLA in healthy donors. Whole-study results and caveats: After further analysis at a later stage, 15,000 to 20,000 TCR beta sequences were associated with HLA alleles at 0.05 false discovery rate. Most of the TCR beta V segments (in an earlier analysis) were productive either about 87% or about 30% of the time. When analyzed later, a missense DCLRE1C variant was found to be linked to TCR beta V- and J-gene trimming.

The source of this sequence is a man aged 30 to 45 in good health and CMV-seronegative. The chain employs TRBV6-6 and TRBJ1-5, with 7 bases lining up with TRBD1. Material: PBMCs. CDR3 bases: TGTGCCAGCAGTTACGACAGGGCCGATCAGCCCCAGCATTTT. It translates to CASSYDRADQPQHF.